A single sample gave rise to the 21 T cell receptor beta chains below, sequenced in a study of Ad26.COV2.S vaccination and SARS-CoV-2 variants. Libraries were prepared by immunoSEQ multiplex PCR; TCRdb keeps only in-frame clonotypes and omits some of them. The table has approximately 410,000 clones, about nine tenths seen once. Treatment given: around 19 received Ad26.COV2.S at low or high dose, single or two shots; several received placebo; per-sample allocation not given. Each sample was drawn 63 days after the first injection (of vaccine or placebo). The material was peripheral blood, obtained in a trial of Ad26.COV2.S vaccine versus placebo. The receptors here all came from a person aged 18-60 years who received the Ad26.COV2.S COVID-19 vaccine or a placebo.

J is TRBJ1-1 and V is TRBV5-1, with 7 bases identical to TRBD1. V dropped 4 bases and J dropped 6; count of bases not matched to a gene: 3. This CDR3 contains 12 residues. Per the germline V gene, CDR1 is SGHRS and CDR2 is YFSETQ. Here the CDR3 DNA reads TGCGCCAGCAGCACTCAGGGGGCTGAAGCTTTCTTT. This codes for CASSTQGAEAFF.

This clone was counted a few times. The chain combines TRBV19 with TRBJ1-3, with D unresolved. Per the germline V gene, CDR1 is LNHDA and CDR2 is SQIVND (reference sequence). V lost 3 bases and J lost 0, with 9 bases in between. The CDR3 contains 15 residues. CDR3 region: CASSIGLVSGNTIYF. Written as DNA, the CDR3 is TGTGCCAGTAGTATTGGACTCGTCTCTGGAAACACCATATATTTT.

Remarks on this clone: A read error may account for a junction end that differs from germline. The CDR3 DNA reads as TGCGCCCGCAGCCGCCGGTACCGGGACAGGGGGTCCTACGAGCAGTACTTC. This gives the protein CARSRRYRDRGSYEQYF. The chain has TRBV4-3 and TRBJ2-7; TRBD1 matches at 11 bases. The CDR3 is made up of 17 amino acids. Per the germline V gene, CDR1 is LGHNA and CDR2 is YSLEER.

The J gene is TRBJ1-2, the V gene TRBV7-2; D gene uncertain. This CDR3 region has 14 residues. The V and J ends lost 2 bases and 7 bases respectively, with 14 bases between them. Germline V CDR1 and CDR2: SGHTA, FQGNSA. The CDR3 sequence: CASSLSMWRVGYTF. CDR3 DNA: TGTGCCAGCAGCTTAAGCATGTGGCGGGTTGGCTACACCTTC.

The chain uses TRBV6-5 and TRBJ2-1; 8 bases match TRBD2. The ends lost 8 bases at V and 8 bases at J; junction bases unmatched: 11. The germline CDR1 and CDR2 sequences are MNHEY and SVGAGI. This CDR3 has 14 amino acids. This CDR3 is CASGPGGRLDEQFF. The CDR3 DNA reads TGTGCCAGCGGCCCGGGGGGGCGATTGGATGAGCAGTTCTTC.

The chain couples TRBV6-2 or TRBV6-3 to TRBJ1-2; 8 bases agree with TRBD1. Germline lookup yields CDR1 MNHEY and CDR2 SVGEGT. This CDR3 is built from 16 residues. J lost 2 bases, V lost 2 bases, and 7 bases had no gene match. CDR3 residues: CASSYHGTGVNYGYTF. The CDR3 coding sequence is TGTGCCAGCAGTTACCATGGGACAGGAGTCAACTATGGCTACACCTTC.

CDR3 DNA: TGTGCCAGCAGCTTGGGGAGAGGAGAGGTGGCTTTCTTT. Encoded protein: CASSLGRGEVAFF. V and J are TRBV5-6 and TRBJ1-1; D gene ambiguous. V lost 0 bases to trimming and J lost 11 bases, with 14 bases between them. This CDR3 region has 13 residues. Germline V gene sequence: CDR1 SGHDT, CDR2 YYEEEE.

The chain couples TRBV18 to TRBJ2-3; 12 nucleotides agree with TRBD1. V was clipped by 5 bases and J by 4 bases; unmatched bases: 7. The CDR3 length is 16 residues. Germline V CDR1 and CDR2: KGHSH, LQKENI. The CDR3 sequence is CASSSGTGGAADTQYF. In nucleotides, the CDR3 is TGTGCCAGCTCATCGGGGACAGGGGGCGCGGCAGATACGCAGTATTTT.

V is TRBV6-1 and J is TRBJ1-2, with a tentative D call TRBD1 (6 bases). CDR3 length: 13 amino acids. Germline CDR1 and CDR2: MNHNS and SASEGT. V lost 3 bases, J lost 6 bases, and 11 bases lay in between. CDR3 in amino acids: CASSDNPGDGYTF. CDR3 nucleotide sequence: TGTGCCAGCAGTGACAATCCAGGGGATGGCTACACCTTC.

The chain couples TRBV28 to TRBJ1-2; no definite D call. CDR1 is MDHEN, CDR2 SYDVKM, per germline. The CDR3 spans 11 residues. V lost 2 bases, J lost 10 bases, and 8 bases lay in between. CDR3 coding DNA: TGTGCCAGCAGTTTACTTCGGGCCTACACCTTC. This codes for CASSLLRAYTF.

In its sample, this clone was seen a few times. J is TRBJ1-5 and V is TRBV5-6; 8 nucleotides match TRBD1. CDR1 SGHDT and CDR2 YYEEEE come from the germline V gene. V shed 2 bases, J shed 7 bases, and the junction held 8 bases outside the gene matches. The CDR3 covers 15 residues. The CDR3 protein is CASSFQPGQAQPQHF. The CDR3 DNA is TGTGCCAGCAGCTTCCAACCGGGACAGGCCCAGCCCCAGCATTTT. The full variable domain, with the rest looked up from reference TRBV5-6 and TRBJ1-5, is DAGVTQSPTHLIKTRGQQVTLRCSPKSGHDTVSWYQQALGQGPQFIFQYYEEEERQRGNFPDRFSGHQFPNYSSELNVNALLLGDSALYLCASSFQPGQAQPQHFGDGTRLSIL.

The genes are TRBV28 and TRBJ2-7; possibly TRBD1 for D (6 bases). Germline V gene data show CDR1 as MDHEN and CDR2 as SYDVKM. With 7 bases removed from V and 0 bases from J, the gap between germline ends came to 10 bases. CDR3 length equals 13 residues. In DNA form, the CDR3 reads TGTGCCAGCATGAACAGGGACTCCTACGAGCAGTACTTC. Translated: CASMNRDSYEQYF.

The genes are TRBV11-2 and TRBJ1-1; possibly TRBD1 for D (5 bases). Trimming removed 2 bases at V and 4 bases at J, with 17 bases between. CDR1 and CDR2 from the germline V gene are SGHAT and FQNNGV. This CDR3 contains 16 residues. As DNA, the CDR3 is TGTGCCAGCAGCTTATTGCGAGGGGTAGATGGCACTGAAGCTTTCTTT. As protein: CASSLLRGVDGTEAFF.

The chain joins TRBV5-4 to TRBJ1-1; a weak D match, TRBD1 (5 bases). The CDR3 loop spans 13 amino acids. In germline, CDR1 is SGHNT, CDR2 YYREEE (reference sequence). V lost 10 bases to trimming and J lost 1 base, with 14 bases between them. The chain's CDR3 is CASGGVRNTEAFF. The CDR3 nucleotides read TGTGCCTCCGGAGGGGTCCGGAACACTGAAGCTTTCTTT.

The CDR3 bases are TGTGCCAGTAGTATAAGTTCTAGCGGGGGGCCATTTGAGCAGTTCTTC. Translated, it gives CASSISSSGGPFEQFF. The rearrangement uses TRBV19 and TRBJ2-1; TRBD2 matches at 11 bases. The V gene end was trimmed by 2 bases and the J gene end by 9 bases; junction bases not matched to a gene: 9. From germline, CDR1 is LNHDA and CDR2 SQIVND (reference sequence). The CDR3 is 16 amino acids.

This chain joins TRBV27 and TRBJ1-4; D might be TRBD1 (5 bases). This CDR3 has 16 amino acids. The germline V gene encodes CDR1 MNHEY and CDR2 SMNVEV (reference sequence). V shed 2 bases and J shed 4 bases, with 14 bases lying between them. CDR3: CASSLTPTGINEKLFF. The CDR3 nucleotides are TGTGCCAGCAGTTTAACCCCCACAGGCATTAATGAAAAACTGTTTTTT.

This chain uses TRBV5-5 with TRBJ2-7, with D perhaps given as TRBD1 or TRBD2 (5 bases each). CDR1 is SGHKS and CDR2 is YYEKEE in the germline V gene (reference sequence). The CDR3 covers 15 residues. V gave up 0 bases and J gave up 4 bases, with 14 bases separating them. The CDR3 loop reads CASSLGPGSVYEQYF. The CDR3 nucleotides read TGTGCCAGCAGCTTGGGGCCAGGGAGCGTTTACGAGCAGTACTTC.

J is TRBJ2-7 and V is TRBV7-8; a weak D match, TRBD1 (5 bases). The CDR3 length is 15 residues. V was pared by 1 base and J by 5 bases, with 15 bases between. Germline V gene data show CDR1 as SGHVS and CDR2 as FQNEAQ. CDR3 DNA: TGTGCCAGCAGCTTAGGCAGGGCCCTTCGGGACGAGCAGTACTTC. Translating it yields CASSLGRALRDEQYF.

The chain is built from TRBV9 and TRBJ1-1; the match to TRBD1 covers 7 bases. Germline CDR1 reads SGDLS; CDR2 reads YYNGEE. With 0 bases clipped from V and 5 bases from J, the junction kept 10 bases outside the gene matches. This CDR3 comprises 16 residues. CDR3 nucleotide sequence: TGTGCCAGCAGCGTAGTTGGCGTGGAGGGGGCGACTGAAGCTTTCTTT. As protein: CASSVVGVEGATEAFF.

The CDR3 region has the DNA TGTGCCAGCATGGAGGGGGCTTCCTACAATGAGCAGTTCTTC. Encoded protein: CASMEGASYNEQFF. This chain uses TRBV7-2 with TRBJ2-1; tentatively, D is TRBD1 (7 bases). The germline V and J ends were trimmed by 7 bases and 1 base, with 11 bases remaining between them. CDR3 length: 14 residues. Germline values: CDR1 SGHTA, CDR2 FQGNSA.

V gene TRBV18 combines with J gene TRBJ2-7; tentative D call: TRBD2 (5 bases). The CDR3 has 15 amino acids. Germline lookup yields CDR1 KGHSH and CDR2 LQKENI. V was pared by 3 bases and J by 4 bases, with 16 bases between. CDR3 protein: CASSPDLPGEYEQYF. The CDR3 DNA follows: TGTGCCAGCTCACCTGATCTGCCCGGGGAGTACGAGCAGTACTTC.